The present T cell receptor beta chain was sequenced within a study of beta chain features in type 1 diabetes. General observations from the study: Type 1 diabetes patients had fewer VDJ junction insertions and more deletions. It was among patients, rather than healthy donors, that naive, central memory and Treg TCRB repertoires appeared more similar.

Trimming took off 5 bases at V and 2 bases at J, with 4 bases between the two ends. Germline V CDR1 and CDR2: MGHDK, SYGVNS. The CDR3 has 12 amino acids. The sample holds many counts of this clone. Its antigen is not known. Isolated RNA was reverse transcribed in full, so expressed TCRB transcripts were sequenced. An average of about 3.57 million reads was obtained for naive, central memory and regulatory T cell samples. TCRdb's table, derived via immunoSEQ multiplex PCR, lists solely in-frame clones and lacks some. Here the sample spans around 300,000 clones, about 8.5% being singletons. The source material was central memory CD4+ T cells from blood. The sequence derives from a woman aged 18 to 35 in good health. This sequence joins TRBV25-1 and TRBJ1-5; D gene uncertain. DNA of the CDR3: TGTGCCAGCAGTAGGGGCAATCAGCCCCAGCATTTT. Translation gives CASSRGNQPQHF.